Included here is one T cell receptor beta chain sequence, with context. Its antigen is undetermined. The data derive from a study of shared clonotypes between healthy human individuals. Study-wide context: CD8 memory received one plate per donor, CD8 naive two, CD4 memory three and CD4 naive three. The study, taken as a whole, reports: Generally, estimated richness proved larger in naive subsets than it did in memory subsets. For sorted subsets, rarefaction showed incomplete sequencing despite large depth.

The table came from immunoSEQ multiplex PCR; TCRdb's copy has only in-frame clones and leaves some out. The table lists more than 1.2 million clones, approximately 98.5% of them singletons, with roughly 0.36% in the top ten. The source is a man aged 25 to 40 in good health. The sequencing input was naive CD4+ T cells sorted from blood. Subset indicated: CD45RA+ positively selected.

The CDR3 coding sequence is TGTGCCAGCGGGGTGGAACCTAGCACAGATACGCAGTATTTT. It is translated as CASGVEPSTDTQYF. The chain has TRBV11-2 and TRBJ2-3; D call uncertain. The CDR3 spans 14 residues. The ends were cut back, 8 bases at V and 0 bases at J, with 12 bases in the middle. The V gene's germline CDR1 is SGHAT and CDR2 FQNNGV.